This TCR beta chain derives from a study of human T cells and chemical hapten exposure. At the level of the study: The sensitizer, 2% DPC, was used on about 2 cm by about 2 cm of upper inner arm skin.

V was clipped by 1 base and J by 3 bases; unmatched bases: 1. The CDR3 contains 14 residues. Germline CDR1 is DFQATT and CDR2 is SNEGSKA (reference sequence). This clonotype was counted at least ten times. Described time point: pre-sensitization, week 0. Stated treatment: therapeutic diphenylcyclopropenone sensitization with weekly scalp DPC. The drawing of blood occurred before each patch test was applied. One entry per CDR3 protein results from TCRdb running MiXCR on the RACE reads. The sample yields more than 300,000 distinct CDR3 sequences, 4.5% to 5.5% seen once. The genes are TRBV20-1 and TRBJ2-7, with 12 bases identical to TRBD1. This TCR came from a woman between 45 and 60 years old with alopecia areata. Some clones in this sample may be carry-over from other donors' samples. The source was whole blood, collected in connection with sensitization to the hapten diphenylcyclopropenone (DPC). The CDR3 sequence is CSARGDRGHYEQYF. CDR3 nucleotide sequence: TGCAGTGCTAGAGGGGACAGGGGGCACTACGAGCAGTACTTC.